Its frequency marks the clone carrying this T cell receptor beta chain as large. Its antigen remains unidentified. After re-calling the 10x single-cell sequencing reads, TCRdb lists one entry per CDR3 protein, DNA absent. The sample table sets out over a thousand distinct CDR3 sequences. This sample was included in a study of CD8 T cells in cerebrospinal fluid in Alzheimer's disease. The study's findings and limits: EBV-specific TCRs in cerebrospinal fluid reportedly do not establish a causal EBV–Alzheimer's link.

This receptor was taken from a human donor in good health. Input material: cerebrospinal fluid.

The CDR3 sequence: CATSDQGRTSSYNEQFF. The chain recombines TRBV24-1 with TRBJ2-1; the D call from TCRdb, TRBD1, cannot be confirmed without DNA. Germline V gene lookup returns CDR1 KGHDR and CDR2 SFDVKD. The CDR3 consists of 17 residues.